Sequencing of this T cell receptor (beta chain) was carried out in a study of blood T cell repertoires in COVID-19. This clone was counted between two and nine times. Trimming took off 6 bases at V and 7 bases at J, with 15 bases between the two ends. Per the germline V gene, CDR1 is SEHNR and CDR2 is FQNEAQ (reference sequence). CDR3 length: 14 residues. This table comes from immunoSEQ multiplex PCR, and its TCRdb copy is limited to in-frame clones, with some not included. The sample gives 200,000 to 300,000 clones, 70% to 90% of which show up once; 2.5% is in the top ten. Sequencing was done on a sample of PBMCs or T cells enriched from blood (not recorded which). J is TRBJ2-2 and V is TRBV7-9, with D maybe TRBD1 (6 bases). The receptor was isolated from a woman aged 35 to 49 with acute COVID-19. Here the CDR3 DNA reads TGTGCCAGCAGTCGTGCACCACAGGGCGGGGAGCTGTTTTTT. This gives the protein CASSRAPQGGELFF.